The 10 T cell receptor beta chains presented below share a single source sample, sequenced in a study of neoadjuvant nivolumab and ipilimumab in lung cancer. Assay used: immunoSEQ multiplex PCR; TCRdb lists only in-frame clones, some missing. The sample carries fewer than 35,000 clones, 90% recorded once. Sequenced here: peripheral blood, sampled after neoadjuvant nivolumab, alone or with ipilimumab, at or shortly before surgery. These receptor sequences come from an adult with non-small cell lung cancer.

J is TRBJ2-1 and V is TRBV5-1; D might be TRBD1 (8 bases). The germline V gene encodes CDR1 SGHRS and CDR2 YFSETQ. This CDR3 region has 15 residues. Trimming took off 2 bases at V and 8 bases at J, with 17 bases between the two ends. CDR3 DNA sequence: TGCGCCAGCAGCTTAGAAGCACAGGGGGGGGATGAGCAGTTCTTC. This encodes CASSLEAQGGDEQFF.

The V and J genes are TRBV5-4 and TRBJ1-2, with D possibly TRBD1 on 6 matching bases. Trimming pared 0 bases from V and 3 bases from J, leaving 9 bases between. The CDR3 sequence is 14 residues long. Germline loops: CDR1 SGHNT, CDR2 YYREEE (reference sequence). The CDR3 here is CASSLEPGDYGYTF. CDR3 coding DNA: TGTGCCAGCAGCTTGGAGCCAGGGGACTATGGCTACACCTTC. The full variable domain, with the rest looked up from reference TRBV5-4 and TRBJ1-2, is ETGVTQSPTHLIKTRGQQVTLRCSSQSGHNTVSWYQQALGQGPQFIFQYYREEENGRGNFPPRFSGLQFPNYSSELNVNALELDDSALYLCASSLEPGDYGYTFGSGTRLTVV.

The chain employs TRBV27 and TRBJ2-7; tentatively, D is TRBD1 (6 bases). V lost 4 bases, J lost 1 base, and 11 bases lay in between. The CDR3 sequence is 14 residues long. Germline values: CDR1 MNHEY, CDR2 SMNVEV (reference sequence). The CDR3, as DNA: TGTGCCAGCAGTTACAGGGAAGGGTCCTACGAGCAGTACTTC. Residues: CASSYREGSYEQYF.

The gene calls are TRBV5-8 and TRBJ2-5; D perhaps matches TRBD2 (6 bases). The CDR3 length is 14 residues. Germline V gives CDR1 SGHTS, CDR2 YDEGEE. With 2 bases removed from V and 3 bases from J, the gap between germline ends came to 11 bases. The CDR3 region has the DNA TGTGCCAGCAGCTTTGTGGGGGGAGAAGAGACCCAGTACTTC. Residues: CASSFVGGEETQYF.

The CDR3 DNA sequence: TGTGCCAGCAGCTTACGAATAGCGCAAGAGACCCAGTACTTC. Its translation: CASSLRIAQETQYF. The chain employs TRBV13 and TRBJ2-5, with a weak D call TRBD2 (5 bases). Germline V gene sequence: CDR1 PRHDT, CDR2 FYEKMQ (reference sequence). Trimming pared 2 bases from V and 2 bases from J, leaving 9 bases between. This CDR3 region has 14 residues. The entire variable domain, with the rest obtained from reference TRBV13 and TRBJ2-5, is as follows: AAGVIQSPRHLIKEKRETATLKCYPIPRHDTVYWYQQGPGQDPQFLISFYEKMQSDKGSIPDRFSAQQFSDYHSELNMSSLELGDSALYFCASSLRIAQETQYFGPGTRLLVL.

The CDR3, as DNA: TGTGCCAGCAGCTCCAGCGGGGGGGTCACCGGGGAGCTGTTTTTT. Amino acids: CASSSSGGVTGELFF. This chain uses TRBV11-2 with TRBJ2-2; 10 positions match TRBD2. J lost 4 bases, V lost 4 bases, and 3 bases had no gene match. In germline, CDR1 is SGHAT, CDR2 FQNNGV. The CDR3 has 15 residues.

This CDR3 is CASSRGSNEKLFF. In DNA form, the CDR3 reads TGTGCCAGCAGCAGGGGGTCTAATGAAAAACTGTTTTTT. This rearrangement joins TRBV7-2 to TRBJ1-4; possible D gene TRBD1, 6 bases. Germline values: CDR1 SGHTA, CDR2 FQGNSA. This CDR3 spans 13 amino acids. Trimming cost V 5 bases and J 3 bases, with 7 bases left between them. Using reference TRBV7-2 and TRBJ1-4 for the parts outside the CDR3, the full variable domain is GAGVSQSPSNKVTEKGKDVELRCDPISGHTALYWYRQSLGQGLEFLIYFQGNSAPDKSGLPSDRFSAERTGGSVSTLTIQRTQQEDSAVYLCASSRGSNEKLFFGSGTQLSVL.

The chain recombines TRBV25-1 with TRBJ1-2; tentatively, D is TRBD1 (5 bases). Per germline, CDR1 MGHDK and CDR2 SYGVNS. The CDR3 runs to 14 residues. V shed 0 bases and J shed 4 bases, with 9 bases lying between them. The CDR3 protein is CASSEYGAFYGYTF. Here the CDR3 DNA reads TGTGCCAGCAGTGAATACGGGGCCTTCTATGGCTACACCTTC.

The CDR3 is CASSLGGEAFF. The CDR3 coding sequence is TGTGCCAGCAGCCTCGGCGGTGAAGCTTTCTTT. The V and J genes are TRBV7-8 and TRBJ1-1, with unresolved D. Germline V CDR1 and CDR2: SGHVS, FQNEAQ. The length of the CDR3 is 11 residues. V was clipped by 5 bases and J by 7 bases, with 8 bases between them.

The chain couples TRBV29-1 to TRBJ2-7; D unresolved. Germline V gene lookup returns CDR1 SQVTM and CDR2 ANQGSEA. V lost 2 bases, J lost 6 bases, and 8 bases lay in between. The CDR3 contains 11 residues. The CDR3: CSVETVREQYF. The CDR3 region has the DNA TGCAGCGTTGAAACGGTCCGCGAGCAGTACTTC.